The present T cell receptor beta chain was sequenced within a study of T cell repertoires in cytomegalovirus infection. Overall study: The public TCR beta signatures pointed to both CMV infection and matching HLA type.

This clonotype has a count of ten or more. What it binds is not known. Overall study results and limits: Ex vivo responses were dominated by HLA-C-restricted CMV-specific TCR beta clonotypes. There were carriers of CMV plus the relevant HLA, and cumulative public TCR beta family frequency identified them.

Germline loops: CDR1 SGHTA, CDR2 FQGNSA. The CDR3 is made up of 13 amino acids. Deletions cut 4 bases from V and 15 bases from J, with 16 bases between. TCRdb itself ran the reads through MiXCR, one entry per CDR3 protein. This table holds about 530,000 distinct CDR3 sequences, about 26% found once. The sequence came from a human donor in good health (CMV status not recorded). Some clones in this sample may be carry-over from other donors' samples. The sequenced sample was PBMCs. This chain joins TRBV7-2 and TRBJ1-6; D might be TRBD1 (5 bases). The CDR3, as DNA: TGTGCCAGCAGCTCTATGGTTGAGGGACTCCTCCACTTT. Residues: CASSSMVEGLLHF.